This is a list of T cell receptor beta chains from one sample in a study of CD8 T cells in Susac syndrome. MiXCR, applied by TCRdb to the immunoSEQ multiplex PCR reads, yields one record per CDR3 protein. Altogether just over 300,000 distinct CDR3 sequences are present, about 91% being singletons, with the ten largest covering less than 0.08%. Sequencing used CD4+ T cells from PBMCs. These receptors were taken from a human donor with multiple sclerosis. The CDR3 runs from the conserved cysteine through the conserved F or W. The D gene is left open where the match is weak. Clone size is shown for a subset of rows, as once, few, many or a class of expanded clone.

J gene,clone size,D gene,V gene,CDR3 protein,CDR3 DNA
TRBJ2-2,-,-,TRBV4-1,CASSQGNGRTNTGELFF,TGCGCCAGCAGCCAAGGGAACGGTAGGACGAACACCGGGGAGCTGTTTTTT
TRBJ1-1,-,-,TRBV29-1,CSALNTEAFF,TGCAGCGCTCTGAACACTGAAGCTTTCTTT
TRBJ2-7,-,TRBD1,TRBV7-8,CASSQPRTGSMEQYF,TGTGCCAGCAGCCAACCCCGGACAGGGAGTATGGAGCAGTACTTC
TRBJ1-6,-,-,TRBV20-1,CSARSGLGRHNNSPLHF,TGCAGTGCTAGATCGGGGCTCGGAAGGCATAACAATTCACCCCTCCACTTT
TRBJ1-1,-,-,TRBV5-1,CASSSQTVNTEAFF,TGCGCCAGCAGCTCCCAGACAGTCAACACTGAAGCTTTCTTT
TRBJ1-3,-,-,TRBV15,CATSWGRSSGNTIYF,TGTGCCACCAGCTGGGGACGGAGCTCTGGAAACACCATATATTTT
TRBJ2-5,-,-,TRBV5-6,CASSKRLGDQETQYF,TGTGCCAGCAGCAAAAGACTAGGGGACCAAGAGACCCAGTACTTC
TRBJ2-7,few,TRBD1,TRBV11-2,CASSWDRSSYEQYF,TGTGCCAGCAGCTGGGACAGGAGCTCCTACGAGCAGTACTTC
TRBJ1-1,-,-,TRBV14,CASSRPFLGAEAFF,TGTGCCAGCAGCCGACCTTTTCTGGGCGCTGAAGCTTTCTTT
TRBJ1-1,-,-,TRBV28,CASSLDQRVNTEAFF,TGTGCCAGCAGTTTGGATCAGAGAGTGAACACTGAAGCTTTCTTT
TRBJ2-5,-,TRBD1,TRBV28,CASSSGQGWETQYF,TGTGCCAGCAGTTCCGGACAGGGATGGGAGACCCAGTACTTC
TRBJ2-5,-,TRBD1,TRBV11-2,CASSLDRISAGGTQYF,TGTGCCAGCAGCTTAGATAGAATCTCGGCAGGGGGGACCCAGTACTTC
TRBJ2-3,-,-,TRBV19,CASGEMDTQYF,TGTGCCAGTGGGGAGATGGATACGCAGTATTTT
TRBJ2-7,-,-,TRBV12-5,CASGLVLRDGLRSGPNSYEQYF,TGTGCTAGTGGTTTGGTCCTTAGGGACGGCCTAAGATCGGGACCCAACTCCTACGAGCAGTACTTC
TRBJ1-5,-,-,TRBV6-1,CASSPNPPGVGQPQHF,TGTGCCAGCAGCCCAAACCCCCCAGGGGTGGGGCAGCCCCAGCATTTT
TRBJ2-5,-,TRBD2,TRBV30,CAWSVGLAGFKYF,TGTGCCTGGAGTGTCGGACTAGCGGGATTCAAGTACTTC
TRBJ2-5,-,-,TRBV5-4,CASSSAGARETQYF,TGTGCCAGCAGCTCGGCGGGGGCTAGGGAGACCCAGTACTTC
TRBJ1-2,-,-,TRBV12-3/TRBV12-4,CASSSVRGYTF,TGTGCCAGCAGTTCCGTGCGGGGCTACACCTTC
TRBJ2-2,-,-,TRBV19,CASSIFGNAAGELFF,TGTGCCAGTAGTATTTTCGGGAATGCGGCCGGGGAGCTGTTTTTT
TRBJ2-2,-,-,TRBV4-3,CASSQILANTGELFF,TGCGCCAGCAGCCAAATTTTAGCTAACACCGGGGAGCTGTTTTTT
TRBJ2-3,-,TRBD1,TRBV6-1,CASRRDRQSTDTQYF,TGTGCCAGCAGGAGGGACAGGCAAAGCACAGATACGCAGTATTTT
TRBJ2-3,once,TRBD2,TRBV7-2,CASSLGGAGGRADTQYF,TGTGCCAGCAGCTTGGGAGGAGCGGGAGGGCGGGCAGATACGCAGTATTTT
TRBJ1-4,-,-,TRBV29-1,CSVEENNGEKLFF,TGCAGCGTTGAAGAGAACAATGGGGAAAAACTGTTTTTT
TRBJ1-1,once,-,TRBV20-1,CSAVDGRLNTEAFF,TGCAGTGCTGTAGACGGACGATTGAACACTGAAGCTTTCTTT
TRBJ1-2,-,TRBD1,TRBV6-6,CASSYDRGVGYTF,TGTGCCAGCAGTTACGACAGGGGAGTTGGCTACACCTTC
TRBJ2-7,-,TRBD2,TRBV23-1,CASEDISGRCSYEQYF,TGCGCCAGCGAGGATATAAGCGGGAGGTGCTCCTACGAGCAGTACTTC
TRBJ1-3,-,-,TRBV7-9,CASRRGDPAGNTIYF,TGTGCCAGCAGACGCGGCGACCCGGCGGGGAACACCATATATTTT
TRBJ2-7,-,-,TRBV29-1,CSVVSGRTYEQYF,TGCAGCGTTGTGTCGGGGAGAACGTACGAGCAGTACTTC